Listed below are T cell receptor beta chains from one sample, sequenced in a study of Ad26.COV2.S vaccination and SARS-CoV-2 variants. Produced via immunoSEQ multiplex PCR; TCRdb's table is partial and in-frame only. The sample has over 400,000 clones, about 90% seen once; the top ten hold roughly 4%. The sequencing used peripheral blood, collected in a trial of Ad26.COV2.S vaccine versus placebo. These receptors came from a person aged 18-60 years who received the Ad26.COV2.S COVID-19 vaccine or a placebo. Both conserved end residues are part of each CDR3. The order of the fields is D gene, J gene, V gene, clone size, CDR3 protein, CDR3 DNA. A D gene is named only where the DNA matches it firmly. Only part of the rows carry a size: once, few, many, or a class if the clone is expanded.

>TRBD2|TRBJ2-7|TRBV2|once
CASSGDGGTISYEQYF
TGTGCCAGCAGTGGGGACGGGGGGACTATCTCCTACGAGCAGTACTTC
>-|TRBJ2-7|TRBV12-5|-
CASGLVLVRFGNEQYF
TGTGCTAGTGGTTTGGTATTGGTGCGGTTTGGAAACGAGCAGTACTTC
>-|TRBJ2-5|TRBV7-3|few
CASSLGPPGPQETQYF
TGTGCCAGCAGCTTAGGCCCCCCGGGACCTCAAGAGACCCAGTACTTC
>-|TRBJ1-4|TRBV27|-
CASSFYPGATTNEKLFF
TGTGCCAGCAGTTTTTATCCCGGGGCGACAACTAATGAAAAACTGTTTTTT
>TRBD1|TRBJ2-1|TRBV15|-
CATSRDDRGNYNEQFF
TGTGCCACCAGCAGAGATGACAGGGGGAATTACAATGAGCAGTTCTTC
>-|TRBJ2-7|TRBV28|-
CASGDGRTYEQYF
TGTGCCAGCGGGGATGGGAGGACCTACGAGCAGTACTTC
>TRBD2|TRBJ2-1|TRBV11-3|-
CASSQGLAGVTEQFF
TGTGCCAGCAGCCAGGGACTAGCGGGAGTTACTGAGCAGTTCTTC
>-|TRBJ2-7|TRBV5-1|-
CASSGDVSSYEQYF
TGCGCCAGCAGCGGGGACGTCAGCTCCTACGAGCAGTACTTC
>-|TRBJ2-7|TRBV7-6|-
CASSLVGGLANYEQYF
TGTGCCAGCAGCTTAGTAGGGGGTCTAGCGAACTACGAGCAGTACTTC
>TRBD2|TRBJ2-7|TRBV3-1/TRBV3-2|-
CASSPTTGTSGTQYF
TGTGCCAGCAGCCCCACCACCGGGACTAGCGGAACCCAGTACTTC
>TRBD2|TRBJ2-3|TRBV12-3/TRBV12-4|-
CASSLRGAQYF
TGTGCCAGCAGTCTACGGGGGGCGCAGTATTTT
>TRBD2|TRBJ2-1|TRBV7-2|few
CASSLRTGLAVNNEQFF
TGTGCCAGCAGCTTACGTACGGGGCTAGCGGTTAACAATGAGCAGTTCTTC